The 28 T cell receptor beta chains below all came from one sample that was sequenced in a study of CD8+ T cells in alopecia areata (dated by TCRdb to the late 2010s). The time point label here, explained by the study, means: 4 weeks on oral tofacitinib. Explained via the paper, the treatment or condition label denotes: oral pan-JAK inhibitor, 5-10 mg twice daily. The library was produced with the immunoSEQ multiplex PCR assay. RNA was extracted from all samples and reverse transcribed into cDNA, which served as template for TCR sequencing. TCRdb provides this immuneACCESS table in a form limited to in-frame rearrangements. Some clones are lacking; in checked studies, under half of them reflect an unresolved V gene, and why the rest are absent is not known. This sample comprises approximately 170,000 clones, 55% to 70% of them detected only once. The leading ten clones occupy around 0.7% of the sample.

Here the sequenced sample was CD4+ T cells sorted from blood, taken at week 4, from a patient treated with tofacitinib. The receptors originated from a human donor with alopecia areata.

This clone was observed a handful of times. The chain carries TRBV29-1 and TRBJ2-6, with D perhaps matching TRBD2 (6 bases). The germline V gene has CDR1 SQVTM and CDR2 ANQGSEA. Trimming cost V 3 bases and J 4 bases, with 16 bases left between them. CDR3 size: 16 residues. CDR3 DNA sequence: TGCAGCGTTGAGGGTTCGGGAGCCCTCGGGGCCAACGTCCTGACTTTC. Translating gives CSVEGSGALGANVLTF.

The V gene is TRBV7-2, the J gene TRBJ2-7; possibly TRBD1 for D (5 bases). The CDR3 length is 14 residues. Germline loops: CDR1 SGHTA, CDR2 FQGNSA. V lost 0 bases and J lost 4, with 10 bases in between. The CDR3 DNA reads TGTGCCAGCAGCTTAGCCAGGGTGTCTTACGAGCAGTACTTC. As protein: CASSLARVSYEQYF.

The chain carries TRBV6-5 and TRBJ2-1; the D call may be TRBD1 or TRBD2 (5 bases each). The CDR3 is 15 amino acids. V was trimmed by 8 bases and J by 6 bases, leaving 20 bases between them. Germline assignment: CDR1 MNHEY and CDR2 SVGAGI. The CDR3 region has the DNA TGTGCCAGCTCCACGGGACCTATGAGGAGCAATGAGCAGTTCTTC. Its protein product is CASSTGPMRSNEQFF.

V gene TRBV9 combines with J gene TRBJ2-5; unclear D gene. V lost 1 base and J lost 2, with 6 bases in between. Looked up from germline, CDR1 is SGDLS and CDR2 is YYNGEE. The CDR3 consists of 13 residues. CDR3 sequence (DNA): TGTGCCAGCAGCGTACGTCCTCAAGAGACCCAGTACTTC. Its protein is CASSVRPQETQYF. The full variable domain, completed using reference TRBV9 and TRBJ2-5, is DSGVTQTPKHLITATGQRVTLRCSPRSGDLSVYWYQQSLDQGLQFLIQYYNGEERAKGNILERFSAQQFPDLHSELNLSSLELGDSALYFCASSVRPQETQYFGPGTRLLVL.

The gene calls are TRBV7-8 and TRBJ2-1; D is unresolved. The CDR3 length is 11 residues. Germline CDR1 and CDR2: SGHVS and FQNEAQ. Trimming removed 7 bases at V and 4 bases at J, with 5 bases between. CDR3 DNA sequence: TGTGCCAGCATCCAATACAATGAGCAGTTCTTC. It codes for CASIQYNEQFF.

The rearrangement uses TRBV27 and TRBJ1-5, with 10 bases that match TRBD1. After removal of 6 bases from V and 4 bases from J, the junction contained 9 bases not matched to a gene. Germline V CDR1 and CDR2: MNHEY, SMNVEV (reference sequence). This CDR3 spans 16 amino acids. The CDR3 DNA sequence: TGTGCCAGCAGACCCCGGACAGGGGGTCCAAATCAGCCCCAGCATTTT. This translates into CASRPRTGGPNQPQHF.

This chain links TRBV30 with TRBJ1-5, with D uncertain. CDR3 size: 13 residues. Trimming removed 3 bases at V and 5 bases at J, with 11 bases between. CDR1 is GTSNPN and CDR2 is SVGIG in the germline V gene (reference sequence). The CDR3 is CAWREQIDQPQHF. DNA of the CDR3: TGTGCCTGGAGGGAACAGATAGATCAGCCCCAGCATTTT.

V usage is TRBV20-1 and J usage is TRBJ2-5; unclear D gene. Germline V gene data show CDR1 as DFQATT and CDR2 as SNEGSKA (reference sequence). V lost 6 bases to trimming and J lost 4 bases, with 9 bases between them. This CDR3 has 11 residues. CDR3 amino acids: CSASPRETQYF. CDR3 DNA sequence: TGCAGTGCCTCCCCCAGAGAGACCCAGTACTTC.

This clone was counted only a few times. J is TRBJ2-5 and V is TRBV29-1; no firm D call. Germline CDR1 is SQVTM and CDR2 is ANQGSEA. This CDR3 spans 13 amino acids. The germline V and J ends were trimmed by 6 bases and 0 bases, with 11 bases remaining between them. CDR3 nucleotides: TGCAGCGTCGTAGGACCGGACCAAGAGACCCAGTACTTC. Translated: CSVVGPDQETQYF.

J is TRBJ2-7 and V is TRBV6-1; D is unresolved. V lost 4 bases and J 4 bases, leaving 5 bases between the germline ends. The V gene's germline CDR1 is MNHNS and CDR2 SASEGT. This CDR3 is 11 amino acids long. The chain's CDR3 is CASSVGYEQYF. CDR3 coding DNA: TGTGCCAGCAGTGTGGGTTACGAGCAGTACTTC.

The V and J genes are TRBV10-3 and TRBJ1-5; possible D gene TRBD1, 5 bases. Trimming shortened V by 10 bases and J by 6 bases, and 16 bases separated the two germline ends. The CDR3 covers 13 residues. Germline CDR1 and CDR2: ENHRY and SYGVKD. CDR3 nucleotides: TGTGCCACGGTGGCGGGGGAGAGTCAGCCCCAGCATTTT. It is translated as CATVAGESQPQHF.

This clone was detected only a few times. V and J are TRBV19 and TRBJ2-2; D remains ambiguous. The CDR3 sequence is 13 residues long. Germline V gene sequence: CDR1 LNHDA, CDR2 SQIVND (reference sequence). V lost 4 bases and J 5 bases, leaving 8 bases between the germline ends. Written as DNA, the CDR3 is TGTGCCAGTAGTACGAGAGGAACCGGGGAGCTGTTTTTT. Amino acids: CASSTRGTGELFF.

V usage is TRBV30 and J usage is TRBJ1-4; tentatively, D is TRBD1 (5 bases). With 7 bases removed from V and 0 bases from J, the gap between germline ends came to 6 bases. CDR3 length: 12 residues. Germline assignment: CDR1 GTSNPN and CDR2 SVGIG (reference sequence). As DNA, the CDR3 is TGTGCCTCGACAGCAACTAATGAAAAACTGTTTTTT. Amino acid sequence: CASTATNEKLFF.

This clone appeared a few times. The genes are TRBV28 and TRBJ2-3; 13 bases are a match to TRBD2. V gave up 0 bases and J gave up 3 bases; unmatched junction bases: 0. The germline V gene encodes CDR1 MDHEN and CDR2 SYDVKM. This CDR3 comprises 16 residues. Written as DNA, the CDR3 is TGTGCCAGCAGTTTATGGACTAGCGGGAGGACAGATACGCAGTATTTT. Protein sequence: CASSLWTSGRTDTQYF.

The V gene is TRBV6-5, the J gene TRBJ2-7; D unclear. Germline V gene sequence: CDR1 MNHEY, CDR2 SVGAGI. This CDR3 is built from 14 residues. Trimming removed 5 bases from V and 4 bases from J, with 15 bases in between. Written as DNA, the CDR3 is TGTGCCAGCAGTGTTACCGCAAGTGGGTACGAGCAGTACTTC. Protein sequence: CASSVTASGYEQYF.

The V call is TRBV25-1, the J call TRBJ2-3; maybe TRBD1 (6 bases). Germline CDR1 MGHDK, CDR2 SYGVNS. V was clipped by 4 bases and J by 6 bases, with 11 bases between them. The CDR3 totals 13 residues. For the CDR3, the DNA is TGTGCCAGCAGTGCAACAGGGACGGATACGCAGTATTTT. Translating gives CASSATGTDTQYF.

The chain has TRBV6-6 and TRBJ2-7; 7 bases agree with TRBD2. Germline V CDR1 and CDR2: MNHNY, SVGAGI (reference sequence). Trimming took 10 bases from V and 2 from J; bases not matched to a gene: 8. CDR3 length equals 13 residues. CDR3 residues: CATRGGLAYEQYF. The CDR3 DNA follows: TGTGCCACAAGGGGAGGGCTAGCCTACGAGCAGTACTTC.

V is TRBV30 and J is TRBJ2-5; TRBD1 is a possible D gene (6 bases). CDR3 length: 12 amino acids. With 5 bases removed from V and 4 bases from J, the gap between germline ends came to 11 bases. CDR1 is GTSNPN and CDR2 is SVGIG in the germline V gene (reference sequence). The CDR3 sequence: CAWDLRGETQYF. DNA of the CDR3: TGTGCCTGGGACCTCAGGGGAGAGACCCAGTACTTC.

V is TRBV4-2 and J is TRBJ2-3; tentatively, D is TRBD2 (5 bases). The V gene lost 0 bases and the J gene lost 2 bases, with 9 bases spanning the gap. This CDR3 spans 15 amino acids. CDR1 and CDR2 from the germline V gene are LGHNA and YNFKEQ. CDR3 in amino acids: CASSQDRRVTDTQYF. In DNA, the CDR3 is TGTGCCAGCAGCCAAGATCGGCGGGTCACAGATACGCAGTATTTT.

CDR3 amino acids: CASSPSGTRGEQYF. CDR3 bases: TGTGCCAGTTCTCCGAGCGGGACAAGGGGCGAGCAGTACTTC. The genes are TRBV19 and TRBJ2-7, with a tentative D call TRBD2 (7 bases). The CDR3 runs to 14 residues. Trimming left V 8 bases short and J 6 bases short, with 20 bases between. CDR1 is LNHDA and CDR2 is SQIVND in the germline V gene (reference sequence).

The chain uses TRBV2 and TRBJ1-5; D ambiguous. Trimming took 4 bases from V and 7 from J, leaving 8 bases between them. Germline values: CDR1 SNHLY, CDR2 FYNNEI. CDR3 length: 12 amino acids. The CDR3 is CASSGTGQPQHF. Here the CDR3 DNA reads TGTGCCAGCAGTGGTACGGGCCAGCCCCAGCATTTT.

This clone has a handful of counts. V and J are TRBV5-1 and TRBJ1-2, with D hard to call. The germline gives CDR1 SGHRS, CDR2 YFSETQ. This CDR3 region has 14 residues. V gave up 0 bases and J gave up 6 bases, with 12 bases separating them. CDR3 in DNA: TGCGCCAGCAGCTTGGGCCACGGGTCGGATGGCTACACCTTC. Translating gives CASSLGHGSDGYTF.

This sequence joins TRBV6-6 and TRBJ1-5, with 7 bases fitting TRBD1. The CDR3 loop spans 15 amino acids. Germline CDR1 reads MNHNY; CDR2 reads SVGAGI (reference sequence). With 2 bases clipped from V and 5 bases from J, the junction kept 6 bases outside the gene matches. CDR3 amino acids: CASSYLRGVDQPQHF. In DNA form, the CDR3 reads TGTGCCAGCAGTTACCTCAGGGGGGTAGATCAGCCCCAGCATTTT.

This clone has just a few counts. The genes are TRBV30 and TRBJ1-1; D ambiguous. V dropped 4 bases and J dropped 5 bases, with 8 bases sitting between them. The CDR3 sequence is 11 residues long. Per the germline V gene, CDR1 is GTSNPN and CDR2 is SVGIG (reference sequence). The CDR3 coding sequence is TGTGCCTGGACGGTCGGAACTGAAGCTTTCTTT. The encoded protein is CAWTVGTEAFF.

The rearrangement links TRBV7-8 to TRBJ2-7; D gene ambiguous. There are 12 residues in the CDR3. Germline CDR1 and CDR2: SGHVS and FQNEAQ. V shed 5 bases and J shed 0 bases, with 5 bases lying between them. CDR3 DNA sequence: TGTGCCAGCAGCGTTAGCTCCTACGAGCAGTACTTC. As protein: CASSVSSYEQYF.

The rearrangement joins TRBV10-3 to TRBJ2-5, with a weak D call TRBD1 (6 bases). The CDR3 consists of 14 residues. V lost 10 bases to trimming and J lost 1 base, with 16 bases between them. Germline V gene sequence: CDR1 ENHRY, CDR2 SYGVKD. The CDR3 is CATGHIGTQETQYF. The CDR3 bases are TGTGCCACGGGACATATAGGAACCCAAGAGACCCAGTACTTC.

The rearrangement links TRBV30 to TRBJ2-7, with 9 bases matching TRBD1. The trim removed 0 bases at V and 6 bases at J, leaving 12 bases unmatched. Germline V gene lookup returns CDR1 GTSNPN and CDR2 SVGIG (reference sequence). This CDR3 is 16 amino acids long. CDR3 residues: CAWSVLNRGPGSEQYF. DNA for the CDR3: TGTGCCTGGAGTGTACTAAACAGGGGGCCAGGGTCCGAGCAGTACTTC.

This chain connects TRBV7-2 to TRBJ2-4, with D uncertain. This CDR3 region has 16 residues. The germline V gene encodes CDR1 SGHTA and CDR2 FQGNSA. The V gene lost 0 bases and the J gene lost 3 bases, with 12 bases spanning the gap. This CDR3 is CASSLAGSPGKNIQYF. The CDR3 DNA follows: TGTGCCAGCAGCTTAGCGGGCAGCCCGGGCAAAAACATTCAGTACTTC. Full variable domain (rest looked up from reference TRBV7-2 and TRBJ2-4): GAGVSQSPSNKVTEKGKDVELRCDPISGHTALYWYRQSLGQGLEFLIYFQGNSAPDKSGLPSDRFSAERTGGSVSTLTIQRTQQEDSAVYLCASSLAGSPGKNIQYFGAGTRLSVL.